Given below is one TCR beta chain in context. In germline, CDR1 is SGHRS, CDR2 YFSETQ. The CDR3 is 14 amino acids. The V and J ends lost 5 bases and 4 bases, in that order; junction bases with no gene match: 7. As handled by the study authors: Amplification of reference gene primers was used by the study to estimate nucleated cell counts. Clones were sequenced by immunoSEQ multiplex PCR, and TCRdb holds only the in-frame ones, with some missing. The DNA gave D and trimming, while V, J and clone size come from that table. The data contain approximately 170,000 clones, 88% of them singletons. The sample originates from a study of blood T cell repertoires in COVID-19. About the study: Acute-phase and convalescent COVID-19 samples originated in the United States, Italy and Spain. Sources were T cells, B-cell-depleted T cells, or PBMCs; the material itself was cDNA or gDNA.

This receptor was taken from a man aged 45-60 years who had recovered from COVID-19. This sequence joins TRBV5-1 and TRBJ1-1, with 8 bases that match TRBD1. Sequencing input: peripheral blood. CDR3 sequence: CASRVQGESTEAFF. The CDR3 DNA reads TGCGCCAGCAGGGTACAGGGGGAGAGCACTGAAGCTTTCTTT.